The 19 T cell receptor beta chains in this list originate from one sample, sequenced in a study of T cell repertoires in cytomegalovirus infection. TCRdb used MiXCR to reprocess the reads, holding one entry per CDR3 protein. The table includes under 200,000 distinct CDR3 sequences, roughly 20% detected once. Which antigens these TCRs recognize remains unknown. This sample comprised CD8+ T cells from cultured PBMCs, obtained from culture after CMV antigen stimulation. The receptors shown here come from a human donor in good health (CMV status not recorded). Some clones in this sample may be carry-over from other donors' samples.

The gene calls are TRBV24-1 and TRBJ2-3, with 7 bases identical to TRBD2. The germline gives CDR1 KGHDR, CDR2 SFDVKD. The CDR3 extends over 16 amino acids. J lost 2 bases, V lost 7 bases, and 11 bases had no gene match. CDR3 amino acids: CATSQRRDYPTDTQYF. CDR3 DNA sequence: TGTGCCACCAGCCAACGCCGGGACTACCCCACAGATACGCAGTATTTT.

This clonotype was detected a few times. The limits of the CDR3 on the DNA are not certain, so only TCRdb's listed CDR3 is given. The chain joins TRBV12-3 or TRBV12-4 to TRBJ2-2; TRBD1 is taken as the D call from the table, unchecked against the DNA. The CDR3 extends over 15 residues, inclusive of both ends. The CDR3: CASSSGQGYSGELFF.

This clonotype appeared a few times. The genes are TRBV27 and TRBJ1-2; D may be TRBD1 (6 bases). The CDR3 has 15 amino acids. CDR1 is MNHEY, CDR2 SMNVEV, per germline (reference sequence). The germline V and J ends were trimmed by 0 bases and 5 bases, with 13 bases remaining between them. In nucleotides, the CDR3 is TGTGCCAGCAGTTTATCGAGAGGGGGTCATTATGGCTACACCTTC. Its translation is CASSLSRGGHYGYTF.

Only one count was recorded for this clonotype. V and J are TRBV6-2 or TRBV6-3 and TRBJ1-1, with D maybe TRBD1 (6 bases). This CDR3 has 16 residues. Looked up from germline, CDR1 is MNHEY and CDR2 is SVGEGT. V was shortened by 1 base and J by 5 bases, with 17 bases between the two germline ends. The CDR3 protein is CASSYYGTKSKTEAFF. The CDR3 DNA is TGTGCCAGCAGTTACTACGGGACAAAATCTAAGACTGAAGCTTTCTTT.

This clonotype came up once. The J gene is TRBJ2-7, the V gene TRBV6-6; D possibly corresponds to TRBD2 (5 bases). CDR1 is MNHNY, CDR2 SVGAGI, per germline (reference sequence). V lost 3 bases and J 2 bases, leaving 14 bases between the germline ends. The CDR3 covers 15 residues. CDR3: CASSYGTGNAYEQYF. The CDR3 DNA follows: TGTGCCAGCAGTTATGGCACGGGGAACGCCTACGAGCAGTACTTC.

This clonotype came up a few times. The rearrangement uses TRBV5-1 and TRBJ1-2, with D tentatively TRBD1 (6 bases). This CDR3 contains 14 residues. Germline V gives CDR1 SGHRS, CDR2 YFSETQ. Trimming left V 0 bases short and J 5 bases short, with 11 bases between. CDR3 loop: CASSLADSGYGYTF. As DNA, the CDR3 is TGCGCCAGCAGCTTGGCGGACAGTGGATATGGCTACACCTTC.

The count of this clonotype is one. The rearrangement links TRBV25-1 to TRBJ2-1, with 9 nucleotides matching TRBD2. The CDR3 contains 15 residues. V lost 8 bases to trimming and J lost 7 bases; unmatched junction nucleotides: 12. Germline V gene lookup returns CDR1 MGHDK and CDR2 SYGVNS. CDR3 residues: CASGDPGGGANEQFF. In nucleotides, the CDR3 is TGTGCCAGCGGCGACCCTGGCGGGGGGGCGAATGAGCAGTTCTTC.

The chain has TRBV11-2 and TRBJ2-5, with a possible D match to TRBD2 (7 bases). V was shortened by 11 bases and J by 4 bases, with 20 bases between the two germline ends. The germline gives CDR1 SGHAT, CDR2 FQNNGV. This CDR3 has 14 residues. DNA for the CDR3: TGTGCCTCCACACTGGGGGGGCCCCTAGAGACCCAGTACTTC. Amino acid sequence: CASTLGGPLETQYF.

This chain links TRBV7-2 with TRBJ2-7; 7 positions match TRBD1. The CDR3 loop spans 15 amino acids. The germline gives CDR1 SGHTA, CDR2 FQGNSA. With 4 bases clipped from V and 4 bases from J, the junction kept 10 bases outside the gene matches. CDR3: CASSSDWTGLYEQYF. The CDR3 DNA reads TGTGCCAGCAGCTCTGATTGGACAGGTCTTTACGAGCAGTACTTC.

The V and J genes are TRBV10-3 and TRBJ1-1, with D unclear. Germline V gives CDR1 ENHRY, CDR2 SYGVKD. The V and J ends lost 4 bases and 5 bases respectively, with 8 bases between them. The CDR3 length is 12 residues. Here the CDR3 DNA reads TGTGCCATCAGTGCGAGAGATACTGAAGCTTTCTTT. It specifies CAISARDTEAFF.

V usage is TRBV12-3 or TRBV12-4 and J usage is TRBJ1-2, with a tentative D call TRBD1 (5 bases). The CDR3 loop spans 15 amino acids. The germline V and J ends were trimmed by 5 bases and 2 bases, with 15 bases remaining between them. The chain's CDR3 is CASSDMGRLNYGYTF. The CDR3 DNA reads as TGTGCCAGCAGTGACATGGGGCGGCTGAACTATGGCTACACCTTC.

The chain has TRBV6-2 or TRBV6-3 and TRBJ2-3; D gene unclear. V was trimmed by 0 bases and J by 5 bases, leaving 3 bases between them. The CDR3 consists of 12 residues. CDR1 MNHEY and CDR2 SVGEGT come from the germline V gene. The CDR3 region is CASSYSRDTQYF. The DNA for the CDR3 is TGTGCCAGCAGTTACTCACGAGATACGCAGTATTTT.

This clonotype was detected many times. The CDR3 is CAWDQQGGLETQYF. In DNA, the CDR3 is TGTGCCTGGGACCAGCAGGGCGGTTTGGAGACCCAGTACTTC. This chain links TRBV30 with TRBJ2-5, with D possibly being TRBD1 (5 bases). Trimming removed 5 bases from V and 5 bases from J, with 18 bases in between. Germline CDR1 is GTSNPN and CDR2 is SVGIG (reference sequence). The CDR3 runs to 14 residues.

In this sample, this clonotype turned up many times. The CDR3 here is CASNLAGGQTYEQYF. In nucleotides, the CDR3 is TGTGCCAGCAACCTAGCGGGGGGTCAGACCTACGAGCAGTACTTC. The V and J genes are TRBV6-6 and TRBJ2-7, with 11 nucleotides matching TRBD2. Looked up from germline, CDR1 is MNHNY and CDR2 is SVGAGI (reference sequence). The CDR3 extends over 15 amino acids. The J segment lost 2 bases and the V segment lost 7 bases, leaving 7 bases of the junction unmatched.

The CDR3 sequence is CASSLDSAQYF. For the CDR3, the DNA is TGTGCCAGCAGTTTGGACTCGGCGCAGTATTTT. The chain joins TRBV12-3 or TRBV12-4 to TRBJ2-3, with D possibly matching TRBD2 (5 bases). V was cut by 3 bases and J by 10 bases, with 8 bases left in between. This CDR3 region has 11 residues.

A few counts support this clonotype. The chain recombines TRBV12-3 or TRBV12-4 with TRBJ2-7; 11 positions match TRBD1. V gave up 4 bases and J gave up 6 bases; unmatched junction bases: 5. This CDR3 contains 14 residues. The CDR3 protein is CASSSGTGGFEQYF. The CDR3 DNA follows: TGTGCCAGCAGTTCCGGGACAGGGGGATTCGAGCAGTACTTC.

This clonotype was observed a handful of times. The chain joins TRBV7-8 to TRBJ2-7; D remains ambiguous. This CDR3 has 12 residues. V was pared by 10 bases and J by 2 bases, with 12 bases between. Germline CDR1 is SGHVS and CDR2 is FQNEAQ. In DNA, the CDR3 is TGTGCCACCGCCCGGGTTCCCTACGAGCAGTACTTC. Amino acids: CATARVPYEQYF. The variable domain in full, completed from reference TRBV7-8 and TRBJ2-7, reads GAGVSQSPRYKVAKRGQDVALRCDPISGHVSLFWYQQALGQGPEFLTYFQNEAQLDKSGLPSDRFFAERPEGSVSTLKIQRTQQEDSAVYLCATARVPYEQYFGPGTRLTVT.

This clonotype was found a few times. The CDR3 spells CASSWTEDKNIQYF. The CDR3 bases are TGTGCCAGCAGCTGGACAGAAGACAAAAACATTCAGTACTTC. This chain uses TRBV2 with TRBJ2-4; D may be TRBD1 (6 bases). Trimming pared 6 bases from V and 3 bases from J, leaving 12 bases between. This CDR3 is 14 amino acids long. Germline V gene data show CDR1 as SNHLY and CDR2 as FYNNEI.

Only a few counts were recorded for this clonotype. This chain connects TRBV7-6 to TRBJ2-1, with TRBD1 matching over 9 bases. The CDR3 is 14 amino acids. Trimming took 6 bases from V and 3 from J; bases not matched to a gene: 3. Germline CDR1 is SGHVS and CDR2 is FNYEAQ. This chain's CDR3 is CASSMGQGYNEQFF. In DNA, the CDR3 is TGTGCCAGCAGTATGGGACAGGGCTACAATGAGCAGTTCTTC. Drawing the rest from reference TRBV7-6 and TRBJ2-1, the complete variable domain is GAGVSQSPRYKVTKRGQDVALRCDPISGHVSLYWYRQALGQGPEFLTYFNYEAQQDKSGLPNDRFSAERPEGSISTLTIQRTEQRDSAMYRCASSMGQGYNEQFFGPGTRLTVL.